Sequencing of this T cell receptor (beta chain) was carried out in a study of T cell repertoires in cytomegalovirus infection. About the study: CMV infection and matching HLA type were both indicated by public TCR beta signatures.

This CDR3 has 14 amino acids. Trimming removed 8 bases from V and 3 bases from J, with 17 bases in between. Germline CDR1 and CDR2: MNHEY and SVGEGT. As for this clonotype: Antigen specificity is unknown.

TCRdb fed the reads into MiXCR, producing one record per CDR3 protein. This sample has roughly 730,000 distinct CDR3 sequences, with around 31% found just once. This material consisted of cultured PBMCs, taken from culture after CMV antigen stimulation. The rearrangement links TRBV6-2 or TRBV6-3 to TRBJ2-7; tentatively, D is TRBD2 (7 bases). This TCR was sampled from a human donor in good health (CMV status not recorded). Some clones in this sample may be carry-over from other donors' samples. CDR3 loop: CASEGGREYYEQYF. The CDR3 DNA is TGTGCCAGCGAAGGGGGGCGGGAGTACTACGAGCAGTACTTC.